This T cell receptor (beta chain) originates from a study of cytomegalovirus exposure and HLA in healthy donors. In germline, CDR1 is LNHDA, CDR2 SQIVND (reference sequence). Trimming removed 3 bases from V and 4 bases from J, with 24 bases in between. The CDR3 is 19 residues long. Here immunoSEQ multiplex PCR was the method, and the copy in TCRdb shows in-frame clones only, minus some. The data hold 200,000 to 300,000 clones, with 90% observed a single time. Sequences were obtained from PBMCs. This clonotype was obtained from a woman aged 25 to 39 in good health and CMV-seronegative. This chain connects TRBV19 to TRBJ2-2; no definite D call. The CDR3 DNA is TGTGCCAGTAGTATTTCCGTCAGGCAATCCCCCTCGAGCACCGGGGAGCTGTTTTTT. Its translation: CASSISVRQSPSSTGELFF.